The rows below give T cell receptor beta chains drawn from one sample of a study of blood T cell repertoires in COVID-19. Measured with immunoSEQ multiplex PCR; TCRdb has only the in-frame clones, and not every one. The sample lists about 38,000 clones; around 87% were seen once. The sample comprised peripheral blood. These receptors originate from a man aged 55-75 years with active or convalescent COVID-19. Each CDR3 is given with its conserved first and last residue. Each record gives: CDR3 length, V gene, J gene, D gene, clone size, CDR3 DNA, CDR3 protein. A D gene is named only where the DNA matches it firmly. The listing skips clone size in some rows; elsewhere it reads once, few, many or a size class.

CDR3 length: 14; V gene: TRBV5-8; J gene: TRBJ1-4; D gene: TRBD1; clone size: -; CDR3 DNA: TGTGCCAGCAGCTTGACCATGGACAGGGTTGGGCTGTTTTTT; CDR3 protein: CASSLTMDRVGLFF
CDR3 length: 16; V gene: TRBV10-1; J gene: TRBJ1-3; D gene: -; clone size: -; CDR3 DNA: TGCGCCAGCAGTGACGGGATTCGGGGCTCTGGAAACACCATATATTTT; CDR3 protein: CASSDGIRGSGNTIYF
CDR3 length: 12; V gene: TRBV6-5; J gene: TRBJ1-2; D gene: -; clone size: -; CDR3 DNA: TGTGCCAGCAAGGCTAGAGCCGGGGGCTACACCTTC; CDR3 protein: CASKARAGGYTF
CDR3 length: 14; V gene: TRBV20-1; J gene: TRBJ2-2; D gene: -; clone size: once; CDR3 DNA: TGCAGTGCTAGTTGGCAGGGGAACACCGGGGAGCTGTTTTTT; CDR3 protein: CSASWQGNTGELFF
CDR3 length: 18; V gene: TRBV7-6; J gene: TRBJ1-5; D gene: -; clone size: -; CDR3 DNA: TGTGCCAGCAGCTTCGCTCTAACAGGGCCCTGGGACAATCAGCCCCAGCATTTT; CDR3 protein: CASSFALTGPWDNQPQHF
CDR3 length: 20; V gene: TRBV28; J gene: TRBJ1-2; D gene: TRBD1; clone size: -; CDR3 DNA: TGTGCCAGCAGTTTATTGGGGGGGGGACAGGGGACCCCAGGAGTTGGTGGCTACACCTTC; CDR3 protein: CASSLLGGGQGTPGVGGYTF
CDR3 length: 13; V gene: TRBV15; J gene: TRBJ2-2; D gene: -; clone size: -; CDR3 DNA: TGTGCCACCAGCAGAGATTCGGCCGGGGAGCTGTTTTTT; CDR3 protein: CATSRDSAGELFF
CDR3 length: 13; V gene: TRBV15; J gene: TRBJ1-2; D gene: -; clone size: -; CDR3 DNA: TGTGCCACCAGCAGAGAGGCCCTCTATGGCTACACCTTC; CDR3 protein: CATSREALYGYTF
CDR3 length: 14; V gene: TRBV18; J gene: TRBJ1-5; D gene: -; clone size: -; CDR3 DNA: TGTGCCAGCTCACCACAGGGGCAGGATCAGCCCCAGCATTTT; CDR3 protein: CASSPQGQDQPQHF
CDR3 length: 15; V gene: TRBV28; J gene: TRBJ2-1; D gene: TRBD2; clone size: -; CDR3 DNA: TGTGCCAGCAGTTCTAGCGGAGGGGAAAGGAATGAGCAGTTCTTC; CDR3 protein: CASSSSGGERNEQFF
CDR3 length: 18; V gene: TRBV2; J gene: TRBJ2-5; D gene: -; clone size: once; CDR3 DNA: TGTGCCAGCAGAGAGTGTCGAAACACACAGTGTTGGTTAGAGACCCAGTACTTC; CDR3 protein: CASRECRNTQCWLETQYF
CDR3 length: 16; V gene: TRBV10-3; J gene: TRBJ1-5; D gene: -; clone size: -; CDR3 DNA: TGTGCCAGTCAGGGGTCGCTGGGGGATAGCAATCAGCCCCAGCATTTT; CDR3 protein: CASQGSLGDSNQPQHF
CDR3 length: 15; V gene: TRBV11-3; J gene: TRBJ2-1; D gene: TRBD1; clone size: -; CDR3 DNA: TGTGCCAGCAGCATCCGACAGGGGGGGCACAATGAGCAGTTCTTC; CDR3 protein: CASSIRQGGHNEQFF
CDR3 length: 16; V gene: TRBV7-9; J gene: TRBJ2-1; D gene: TRBD1; clone size: -; CDR3 DNA: TGTGCCAGCAGCTTCTCCGGGACAGTATTAGGCAATGAGCAGTTCTTC; CDR3 protein: CASSFSGTVLGNEQFF
CDR3 length: 15; V gene: TRBV5-3; J gene: TRBJ2-7; D gene: TRBD2; clone size: -; CDR3 DNA: TGTGCCAGAAGCTTAGTCGGACTAGCGGGTTCCGAGCAGTACTTC; CDR3 protein: CARSLVGLAGSEQYF
CDR3 length: 14; V gene: TRBV5-1; J gene: TRBJ1-1; D gene: -; clone size: once; CDR3 DNA: TGCGCCAGCAGCAGCAGGGACATGAACACTGAAGCTTTCTTT; CDR3 protein: CASSSRDMNTEAFF
CDR3 length: 15; V gene: TRBV5-4; J gene: TRBJ2-5; D gene: TRBD2; clone size: -; CDR3 DNA: TGTGCCAGCAGCTTGGTCGGGACTAGCGGAGAGACCCAGTACTTC; CDR3 protein: CASSLVGTSGETQYF
CDR3 length: 16; V gene: TRBV10-3; J gene: TRBJ1-5; D gene: TRBD1; clone size: -; CDR3 DNA: TGTGCCATCAGTAGGACAGGGGGCCAGGGGAATCAGCCCCAGCATTTT; CDR3 protein: CAISRTGGQGNQPQHF
CDR3 length: 16; V gene: TRBV11-2; J gene: TRBJ2-7; D gene: -; clone size: -; CDR3 DNA: TGTGCCAGCAGCTTAATTAAGGGACTCGCAATCTACGAGCAGTACTTC; CDR3 protein: CASSLIKGLAIYEQYF
CDR3 length: 16; V gene: TRBV5-1; J gene: TRBJ2-2; D gene: TRBD2; clone size: -; CDR3 DNA: TGCGCCAGCAGCCCGCTAGCGGGAGCCCTGGGCGGGGAGCTGTTTTTT; CDR3 protein: CASSPLAGALGGELFF
CDR3 length: 19; V gene: TRBV7-9; J gene: TRBJ2-1; D gene: TRBD2; clone size: -; CDR3 DNA: TGTGCCAGCAGCACCAGTATCGGGACTAGCGAGGCGTCCTACAATGAGCAGTTCTTC; CDR3 protein: CASSTSIGTSEASYNEQFF
CDR3 length: 15; V gene: TRBV27; J gene: TRBJ2-1; D gene: TRBD2; clone size: -; CDR3 DNA: TGTGCCAGCAGTTTACCAGGGACTACCGACAATGAGCAGTTCTTC; CDR3 protein: CASSLPGTTDNEQFF
CDR3 length: 15; V gene: TRBV7-2; J gene: TRBJ2-1; D gene: -; clone size: -; CDR3 DNA: TGTGCCAGCAGCTTAGCCCAGGTGGCCTACAATGAGCAGTTCTTC; CDR3 protein: CASSLAQVAYNEQFF
CDR3 length: 19; V gene: TRBV7-6; J gene: TRBJ2-6; D gene: TRBD2; clone size: -; CDR3 DNA: TGTGCCAGCAGCTTAGCTGTCGCGGGAGGGCCTTCTGGGGCCAACGTCCTGACTTTC; CDR3 protein: CASSLAVAGGPSGANVLTF
CDR3 length: 14; V gene: TRBV7-9; J gene: TRBJ1-5; D gene: -; clone size: -; CDR3 DNA: TGTGCCAGCAGCTTAGCAGGGGATGGACAGCCCCAGCATTTT; CDR3 protein: CASSLAGDGQPQHF
CDR3 length: 17; V gene: TRBV19; J gene: TRBJ2-1; D gene: TRBD2; clone size: -; CDR3 DNA: TGTGCCAGTAGTATAGGCTTACTGACTAGCGGGAGAGGGGAGCAGTTCTTC; CDR3 protein: CASSIGLLTSGRGEQFF
CDR3 length: 13; V gene: TRBV29-1; J gene: TRBJ2-3; D gene: -; clone size: -; CDR3 DNA: TGCAGCGTGACAGGGACTAGCACAGATACGCAGTATTTT; CDR3 protein: CSVTGTSTDTQYF
CDR3 length: 16; V gene: TRBV5-6; J gene: TRBJ1-3; D gene: -; clone size: -; CDR3 DNA: TGTGCCAGCAGCTTGTTAGCGGGGCGCTCTGGAAACACCATATATTTT; CDR3 protein: CASSLLAGRSGNTIYF
CDR3 length: 16; V gene: TRBV19; J gene: TRBJ1-5; D gene: -; clone size: -; CDR3 DNA: TGTGCCAGTAGAATGGGAGCGGGGGGGCTGATTCAGCCCCAGCATTTT; CDR3 protein: CASRMGAGGLIQPQHF
CDR3 length: 15; V gene: TRBV9; J gene: TRBJ2-7; D gene: TRBD2; clone size: -; CDR3 DNA: TGTGCCAGCAGCCCTACTAGCGGGAGGGCCGACCGGCAGTACTTC; CDR3 protein: CASSPTSGRADRQYF
CDR3 length: 14; V gene: TRBV28; J gene: TRBJ2-1; D gene: TRBD2; clone size: once; CDR3 DNA: TGTGCCACCACTCTTAGCGGGAGAGGCAATGAGCAGTTCTTC; CDR3 protein: CATTLSGRGNEQFF
CDR3 length: 13; V gene: TRBV6-2/TRBV6-3; J gene: TRBJ2-7; D gene: -; clone size: -; CDR3 DNA: TGTGCCAGCAGTCCCACGGGTTCCCGCGAGCAGTACTTC; CDR3 protein: CASSPTGSREQYF
CDR3 length: 16; V gene: TRBV14; J gene: TRBJ2-5; D gene: TRBD2; clone size: -; CDR3 DNA: TGTGCCAGCAGCCAAGATCGGGGGAGGGGAGGTGAGACCCAGTACTTC; CDR3 protein: CASSQDRGRGGETQYF
CDR3 length: 14; V gene: TRBV2; J gene: TRBJ1-2; D gene: TRBD1; clone size: -; CDR3 DNA: TGTGCCAGCATCATTTTTCAGGGGGCGAATGGCTACACCTTC; CDR3 protein: CASIIFQGANGYTF
CDR3 length: 16; V gene: TRBV5-1; J gene: TRBJ2-3; D gene: TRBD2; clone size: -; CDR3 DNA: TGCGCCAGCAGCATCATACCTAGCGGAATCACAGATACGCAGTATTTT; CDR3 protein: CASSIIPSGITDTQYF
CDR3 length: 13; V gene: TRBV29-1; J gene: TRBJ2-7; D gene: TRBD2; clone size: -; CDR3 DNA: TGCAGCGTTGATGGGCAGCTGGGAGGGGAGCAGTACTTC; CDR3 protein: CSVDGQLGGEQYF
CDR3 length: 13; V gene: TRBV6-5; J gene: TRBJ2-5; D gene: TRBD1; clone size: -; CDR3 DNA: TGTGCCAGCATCCGACAGGGTCGGGAGACCCAGTACTTC; CDR3 protein: CASIRQGRETQYF
CDR3 length: 16; V gene: TRBV11-2; J gene: TRBJ2-5; D gene: TRBD2; clone size: -; CDR3 DNA: TGTGCCAGCAGCCCCCGGGGACTAGCGGGAAGGGAGACCCAGTACTTC; CDR3 protein: CASSPRGLAGRETQYF
CDR3 length: 13; V gene: TRBV7-3; J gene: TRBJ2-4; D gene: -; clone size: -; CDR3 DNA: TGTGCCAGCAGCCCCGGGGGGCGAAACATTCAGTACTTC; CDR3 protein: CASSPGGRNIQYF
CDR3 length: 15; V gene: TRBV7-2; J gene: TRBJ2-5; D gene: TRBD1; clone size: -; CDR3 DNA: TGTGCCAGCAGCCCCCGGACAGGCCGTTGGGAGACCCAGTACTTC; CDR3 protein: CASSPRTGRWETQYF
CDR3 length: 13; V gene: TRBV7-9; J gene: TRBJ2-2; D gene: -; clone size: -; CDR3 DNA: TGTGCCAGCAGCTTAGTCTCCACCGGGGAGCTGTTTTTT; CDR3 protein: CASSLVSTGELFF
CDR3 length: 16; V gene: TRBV24-1; J gene: TRBJ2-1; D gene: -; clone size: once; CDR3 DNA: TGTGCCACCAGTGATTTTCGACCTAGCTCCTACAATGAGCAGTTCTTC; CDR3 protein: CATSDFRPSSYNEQFF
CDR3 length: 16; V gene: TRBV2; J gene: TRBJ1-2; D gene: TRBD1; clone size: -; CDR3 DNA: TGTGCCAGCACCCTAATGGGACAGGGGACGAAGGCTGGCTACACCTTC; CDR3 protein: CASTLMGQGTKAGYTF
CDR3 length: 14; V gene: TRBV18; J gene: TRBJ1-1; D gene: TRBD1; clone size: -; CDR3 DNA: TGTGCCAGCTCACTACAGGGGACGGACACTGAAGCTTTCTTT; CDR3 protein: CASSLQGTDTEAFF
CDR3 length: 13; V gene: TRBV6-5; J gene: TRBJ1-2; D gene: TRBD1; clone size: -; CDR3 DNA: TGTGCCAGCAGTCTACAGGGGGCGGATGGCTACACCTTC; CDR3 protein: CASSLQGADGYTF
CDR3 length: 13; V gene: TRBV7-2; J gene: TRBJ2-7; D gene: TRBD2; clone size: -; CDR3 DNA: TGTGCCAGCAGGTTGACTAGCAGATACGAGCAGTACTTC; CDR3 protein: CASRLTSRYEQYF
CDR3 length: 14; V gene: TRBV4-2; J gene: TRBJ2-7; D gene: -; clone size: -; CDR3 DNA: TGTGCCAGCAGCCCCCCCCGGGGCTCCTACGAGCAGTACTTC; CDR3 protein: CASSPPRGSYEQYF
CDR3 length: 17; V gene: TRBV2; J gene: TRBJ1-3; D gene: -; clone size: -; CDR3 DNA: TGTGCCAGCAGCGAATTCTCGGGACTCCTCTGGAGTAACACCATATATTTT; CDR3 protein: CASSEFSGLLWSNTIYF
CDR3 length: 14; V gene: TRBV5-1; J gene: TRBJ1-2; D gene: -; clone size: -; CDR3 DNA: TGCGCCAGCAGCTTGGGGCCGGGGAGCCATGGCTACACCTTC; CDR3 protein: CASSLGPGSHGYTF
CDR3 length: 17; V gene: TRBV27; J gene: TRBJ2-7; D gene: -; clone size: few; CDR3 DNA: TGTGCCAGCAGTTTATCAAGGAGCCTAGGGAGCTCCTACGAGCAGTACTTC; CDR3 protein: CASSLSRSLGSSYEQYF
CDR3 length: 13; V gene: TRBV12-3/TRBV12-4; J gene: TRBJ1-5; D gene: -; clone size: -; CDR3 DNA: TGTGCCAGCAGCTTGGGAGAAAATCAGCCCCAGCATTTT; CDR3 protein: CASSLGENQPQHF
CDR3 length: 15; V gene: TRBV7-2; J gene: TRBJ2-7; D gene: -; clone size: -; CDR3 DNA: TGTGCCAGCAGCTTATCCCGGGCTAGCACCTACGAGCAGTACTTC; CDR3 protein: CASSLSRASTYEQYF
CDR3 length: 13; V gene: TRBV15; J gene: TRBJ2-5; D gene: -; clone size: once; CDR3 DNA: TGTGCCACCAGCAGCCGGGGGTTAGAGACCCAGTACTTC; CDR3 protein: CATSSRGLETQYF
CDR3 length: 15; V gene: TRBV5-1; J gene: TRBJ2-1; D gene: -; clone size: -; CDR3 DNA: TGCGCCAGCAGCTTGTGGCAGGGCTCCTACAATGAGCAGTTCTTC; CDR3 protein: CASSLWQGSYNEQFF
CDR3 length: 17; V gene: TRBV3-1/TRBV3-2; J gene: TRBJ2-7; D gene: TRBD1; clone size: -; CDR3 DNA: TGTGCCAGCAGCTTCTGGCCGCGGACAGGGACAGGAAGCGAGCAGTACTTC; CDR3 protein: CASSFWPRTGTGSEQYF
CDR3 length: 11; V gene: TRBV20-1; J gene: TRBJ2-7; D gene: TRBD2; clone size: -; CDR3 DNA: TGCAGTGCTGGACTAGCGTATGAGCAGTACTTC; CDR3 protein: CSAGLAYEQYF
CDR3 length: 17; V gene: TRBV3-1/TRBV3-2; J gene: TRBJ2-1; D gene: TRBD2; clone size: -; CDR3 DNA: TGTGCCAGCAGGGGGACTAGCGGGGGAACCGGGTTCAATGAGCAGTTCTTC; CDR3 protein: CASRGTSGGTGFNEQFF